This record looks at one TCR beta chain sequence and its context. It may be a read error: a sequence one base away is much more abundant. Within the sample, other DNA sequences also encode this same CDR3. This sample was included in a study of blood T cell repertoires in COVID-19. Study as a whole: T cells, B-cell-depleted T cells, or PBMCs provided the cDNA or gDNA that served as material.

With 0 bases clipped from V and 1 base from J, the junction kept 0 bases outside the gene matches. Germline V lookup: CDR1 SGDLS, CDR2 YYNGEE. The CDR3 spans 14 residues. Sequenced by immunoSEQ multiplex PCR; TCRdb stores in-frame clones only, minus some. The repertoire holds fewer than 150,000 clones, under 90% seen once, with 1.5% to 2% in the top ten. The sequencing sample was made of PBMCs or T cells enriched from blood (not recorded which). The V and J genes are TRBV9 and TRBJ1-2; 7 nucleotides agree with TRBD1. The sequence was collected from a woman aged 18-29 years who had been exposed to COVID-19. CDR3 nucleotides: TGTGCCAGCAGCGTAGGGGACAGTAACTATGGCTACACCTTC. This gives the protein CASSVGDSNYGYTF.